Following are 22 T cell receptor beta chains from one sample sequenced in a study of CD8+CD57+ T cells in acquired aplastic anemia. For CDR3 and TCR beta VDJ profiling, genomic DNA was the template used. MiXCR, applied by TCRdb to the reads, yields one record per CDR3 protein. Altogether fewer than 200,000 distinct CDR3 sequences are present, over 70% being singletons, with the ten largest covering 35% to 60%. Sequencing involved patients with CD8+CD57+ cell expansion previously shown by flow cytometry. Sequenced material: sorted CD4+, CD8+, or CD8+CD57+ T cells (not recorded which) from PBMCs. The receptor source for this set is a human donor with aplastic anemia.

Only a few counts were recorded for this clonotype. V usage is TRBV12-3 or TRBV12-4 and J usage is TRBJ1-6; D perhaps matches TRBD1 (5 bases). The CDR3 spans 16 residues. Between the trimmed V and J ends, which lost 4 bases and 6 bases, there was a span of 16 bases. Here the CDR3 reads CASSSSGKGTNSPLHF. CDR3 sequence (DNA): TGTGCCAGCAGTTCCTCAGGGAAGGGGACTAATTCACCCCTCCACTTT.

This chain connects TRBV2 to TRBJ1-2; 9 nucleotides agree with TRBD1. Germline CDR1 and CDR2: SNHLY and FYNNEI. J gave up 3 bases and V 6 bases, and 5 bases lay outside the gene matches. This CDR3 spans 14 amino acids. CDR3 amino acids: CASSTGGEYYGYTF. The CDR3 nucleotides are TGTGCCAGCAGCACAGGGGGCGAGTACTATGGCTACACCTTC.

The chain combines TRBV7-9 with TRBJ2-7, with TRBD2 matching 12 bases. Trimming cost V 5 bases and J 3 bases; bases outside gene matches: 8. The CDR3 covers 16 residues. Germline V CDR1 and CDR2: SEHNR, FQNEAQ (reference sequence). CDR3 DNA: TGTGCCAGCAGCCCACGACTAGCGGGAGATCTCTACGAGCAGTACTTC. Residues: CASSPRLAGDLYEQYF.

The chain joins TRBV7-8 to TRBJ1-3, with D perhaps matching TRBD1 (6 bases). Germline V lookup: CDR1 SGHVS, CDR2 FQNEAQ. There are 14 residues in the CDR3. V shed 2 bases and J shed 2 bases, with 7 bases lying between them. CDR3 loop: CASSLWGPGNTIYF. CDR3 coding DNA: TGTGCCAGCAGCTTATGGGGGCCTGGAAACACCATATATTTT. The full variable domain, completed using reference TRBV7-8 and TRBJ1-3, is GAGVSQSPRYKVAKRGQDVALRCDPISGHVSLFWYQQALGQGPEFLTYFQNEAQLDKSGLPSDRFFAERPEGSVSTLKIQRTQQEDSAVYLCASSLWGPGNTIYFGEGSWLTVV.

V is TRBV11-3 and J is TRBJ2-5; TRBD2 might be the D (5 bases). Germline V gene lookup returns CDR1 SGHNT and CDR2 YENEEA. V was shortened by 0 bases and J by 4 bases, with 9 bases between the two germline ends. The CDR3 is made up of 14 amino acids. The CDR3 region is CASSLDSGGETQYF. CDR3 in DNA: TGTGCCAGCAGCTTAGACAGCGGAGGAGAGACCCAGTACTTC.

Here the CDR3 reads CATSRRQGARINYGYTF. CDR3 coding DNA: TGTGCCACCAGCCGGAGACAGGGGGCGAGGATTAACTATGGCTACACCTTC. V is TRBV15 and J is TRBJ1-2; 10 positions agree with TRBD1. Germline trimming cut 5 bases from V and 1 base from J; bases unmatched to any gene: 10. Germline loops: CDR1 LNHNV, CDR2 YYDKDF (reference sequence). The CDR3 consists of 17 residues.

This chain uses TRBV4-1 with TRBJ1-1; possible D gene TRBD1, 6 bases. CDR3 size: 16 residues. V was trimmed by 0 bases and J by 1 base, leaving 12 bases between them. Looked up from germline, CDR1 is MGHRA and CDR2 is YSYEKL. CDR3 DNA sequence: TGCGCCAGCAGCCAAGAAATCCCGACAGGGAACACTGAAGCTTTCTTT. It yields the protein CASSQEIPTGNTEAFF.

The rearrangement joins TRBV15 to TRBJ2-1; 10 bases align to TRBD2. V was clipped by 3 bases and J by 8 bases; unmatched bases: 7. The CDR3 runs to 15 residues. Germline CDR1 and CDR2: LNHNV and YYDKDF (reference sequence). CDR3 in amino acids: CATSSSSGGVDEQFF. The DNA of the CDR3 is TGTGCCACCAGCAGTAGCAGCGGGGGGGTGGATGAGCAGTTCTTC.

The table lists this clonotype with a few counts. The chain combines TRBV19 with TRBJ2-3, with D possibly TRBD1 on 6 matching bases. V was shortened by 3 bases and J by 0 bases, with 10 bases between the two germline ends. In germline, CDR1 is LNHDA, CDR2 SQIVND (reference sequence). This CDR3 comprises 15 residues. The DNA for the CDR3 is TGTGCCAGTAGTATGGGGGCGCGGAGCACAGATACGCAGTATTTT. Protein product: CASSMGARSTDTQYF.

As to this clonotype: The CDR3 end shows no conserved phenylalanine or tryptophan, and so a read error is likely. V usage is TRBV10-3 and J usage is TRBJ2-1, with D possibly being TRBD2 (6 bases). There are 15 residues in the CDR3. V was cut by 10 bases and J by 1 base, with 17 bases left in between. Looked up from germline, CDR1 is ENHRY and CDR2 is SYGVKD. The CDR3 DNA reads TGTGCCAGCAGAGCCGGGACTGATTCCTACAATGAGCAGTTCCTC. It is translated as CASRAGTDSYNEQFL.

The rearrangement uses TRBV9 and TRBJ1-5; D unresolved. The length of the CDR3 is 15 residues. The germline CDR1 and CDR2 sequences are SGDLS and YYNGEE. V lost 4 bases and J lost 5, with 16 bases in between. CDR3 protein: CASSRDGSRYQPQHF. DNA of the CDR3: TGTGCCAGCAGCCGCGATGGGTCCCGTTATCAGCCCCAGCATTTT.

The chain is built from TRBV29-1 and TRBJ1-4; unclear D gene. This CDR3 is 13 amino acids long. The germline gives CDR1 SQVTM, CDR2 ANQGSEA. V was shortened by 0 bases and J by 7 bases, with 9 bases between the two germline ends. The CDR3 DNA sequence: TGCAGCGTTGAAGATCGGACGAGTGAAAAACTGTTTTTT. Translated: CSVEDRTSEKLFF.

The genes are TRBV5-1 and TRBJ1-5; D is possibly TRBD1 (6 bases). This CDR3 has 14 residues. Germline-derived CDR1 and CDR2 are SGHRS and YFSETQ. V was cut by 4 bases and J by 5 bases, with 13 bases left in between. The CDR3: CASSLRGGDQPQHF. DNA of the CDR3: TGCGCCAGCAGCCTGAGGGGGGGCGATCAGCCCCAGCATTTT.

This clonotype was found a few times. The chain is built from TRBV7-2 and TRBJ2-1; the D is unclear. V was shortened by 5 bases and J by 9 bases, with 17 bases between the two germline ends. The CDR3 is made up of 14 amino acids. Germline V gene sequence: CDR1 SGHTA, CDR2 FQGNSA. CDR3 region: CASSATVVFSEQFF. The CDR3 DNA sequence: TGTGCCAGCAGCGCCACAGTTGTGTTTTCTGAGCAGTTCTTC.

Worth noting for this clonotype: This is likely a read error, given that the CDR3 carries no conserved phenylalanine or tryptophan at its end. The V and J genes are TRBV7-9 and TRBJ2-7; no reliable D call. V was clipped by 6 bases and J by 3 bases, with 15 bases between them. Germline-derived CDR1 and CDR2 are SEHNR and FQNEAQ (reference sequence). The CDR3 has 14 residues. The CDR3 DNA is TGTGCCAGCAGTGTCGGCGAGTGGGGCTACGAGCAGTACCTC. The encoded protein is CASSVGEWGYEQYL.

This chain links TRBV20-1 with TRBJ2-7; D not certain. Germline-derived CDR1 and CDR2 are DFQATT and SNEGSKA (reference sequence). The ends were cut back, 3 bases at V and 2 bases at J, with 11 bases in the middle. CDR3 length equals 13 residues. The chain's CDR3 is CSARRLEAYEQYF. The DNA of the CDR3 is TGCAGTGCTAGGCGGCTAGAAGCCTACGAGCAGTACTTC.

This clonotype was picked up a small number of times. The CDR3 sequence: CAPFRRREKLFF. In nucleotides, the CDR3 is TGTGCCCCCTTTAGGAGGCGGGAAAAACTGTTTTTT. This chain uses TRBV19 with TRBJ1-4; D remains unclear. This CDR3 contains 12 residues. From germline, CDR1 is LNHDA and CDR2 SQIVND (reference sequence). V was pared by 11 bases and J by 8 bases, with 15 bases between.

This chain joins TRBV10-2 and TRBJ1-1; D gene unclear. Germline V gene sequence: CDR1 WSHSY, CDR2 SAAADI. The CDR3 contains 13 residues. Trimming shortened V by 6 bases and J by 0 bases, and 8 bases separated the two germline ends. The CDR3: CASRFRLNTEAFF. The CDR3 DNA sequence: TGCGCCAGCAGGTTCAGACTGAACACTGAAGCTTTCTTT.

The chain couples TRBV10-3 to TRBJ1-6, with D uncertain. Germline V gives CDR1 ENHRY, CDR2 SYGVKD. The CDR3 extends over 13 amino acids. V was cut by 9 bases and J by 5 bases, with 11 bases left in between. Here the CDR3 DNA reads TGTGCCATTCAGACTGAGGATAATTCACCCCTCCACTTT. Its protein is CAIQTEDNSPLHF.

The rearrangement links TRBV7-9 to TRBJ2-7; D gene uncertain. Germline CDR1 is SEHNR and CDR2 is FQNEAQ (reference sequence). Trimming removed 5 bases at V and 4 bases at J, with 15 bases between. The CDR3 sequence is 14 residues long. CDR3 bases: TGTGCCAGCAGCACGACCCTGGCCCCTTACGAGCAGTACTTC. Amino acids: CASSTTLAPYEQYF.

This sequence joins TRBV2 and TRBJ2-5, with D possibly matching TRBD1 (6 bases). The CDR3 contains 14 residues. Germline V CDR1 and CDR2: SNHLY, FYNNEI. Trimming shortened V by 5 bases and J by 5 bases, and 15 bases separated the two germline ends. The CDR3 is CASSQQGFGETQYF. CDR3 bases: TGTGCCAGCAGTCAGCAGGGGTTTGGGGAGACCCAGTACTTC.

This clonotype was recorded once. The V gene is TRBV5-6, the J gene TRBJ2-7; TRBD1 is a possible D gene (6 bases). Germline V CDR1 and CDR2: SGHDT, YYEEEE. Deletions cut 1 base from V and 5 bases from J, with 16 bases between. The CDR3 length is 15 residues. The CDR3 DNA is TGTGCCAGCAGCTTGCTCCAGGCAGGGGCCAACGAGCAGTACTTC. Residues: CASSLLQAGANEQYF.